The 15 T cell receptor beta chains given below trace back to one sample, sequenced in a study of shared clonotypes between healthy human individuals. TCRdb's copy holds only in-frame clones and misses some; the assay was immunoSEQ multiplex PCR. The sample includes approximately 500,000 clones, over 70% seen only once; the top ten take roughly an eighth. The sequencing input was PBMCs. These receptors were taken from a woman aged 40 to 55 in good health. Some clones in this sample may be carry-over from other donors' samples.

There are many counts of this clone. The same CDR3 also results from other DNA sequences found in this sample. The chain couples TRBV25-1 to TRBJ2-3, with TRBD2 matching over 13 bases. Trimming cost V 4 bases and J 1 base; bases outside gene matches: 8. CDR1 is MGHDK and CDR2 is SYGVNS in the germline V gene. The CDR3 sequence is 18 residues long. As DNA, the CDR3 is TGTGCCAGCAGTGTACTAGCGGGAGGGATCTTCGGCACAGATACGCAGTATTTT. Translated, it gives CASSVLAGGIFGTDTQYF.

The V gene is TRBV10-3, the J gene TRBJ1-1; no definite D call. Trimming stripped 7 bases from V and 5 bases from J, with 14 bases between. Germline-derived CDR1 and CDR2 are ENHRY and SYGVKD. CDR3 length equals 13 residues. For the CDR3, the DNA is TGTGCCATCACCGGGCAGAGAATGACTGAAGCTTTCTTT. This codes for CAITGQRMTEAFF.

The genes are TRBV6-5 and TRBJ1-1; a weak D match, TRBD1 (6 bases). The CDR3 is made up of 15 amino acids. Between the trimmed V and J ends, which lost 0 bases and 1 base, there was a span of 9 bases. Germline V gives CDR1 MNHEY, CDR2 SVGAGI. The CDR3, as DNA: TGTGCCAGCAGTTACTCAGCCAGGGGGAACACTGAAGCTTTCTTT. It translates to CASSYSARGNTEAFF.

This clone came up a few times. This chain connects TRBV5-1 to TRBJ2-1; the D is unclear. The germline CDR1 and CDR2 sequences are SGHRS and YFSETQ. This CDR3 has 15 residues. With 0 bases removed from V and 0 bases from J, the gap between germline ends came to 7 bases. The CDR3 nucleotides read TGCGCCAGCAGCTTGGATCCTAGCTCCTACAATGAGCAGTTCTTC. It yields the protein CASSLDPSSYNEQFF.

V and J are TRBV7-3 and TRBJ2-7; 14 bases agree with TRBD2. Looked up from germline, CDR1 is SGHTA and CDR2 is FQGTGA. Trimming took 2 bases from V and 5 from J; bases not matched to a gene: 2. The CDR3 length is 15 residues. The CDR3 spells CASSLGTSGSNEQYF. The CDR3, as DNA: TGTGCCAGCAGCTTAGGGACTAGCGGGAGTAACGAGCAGTACTTC.

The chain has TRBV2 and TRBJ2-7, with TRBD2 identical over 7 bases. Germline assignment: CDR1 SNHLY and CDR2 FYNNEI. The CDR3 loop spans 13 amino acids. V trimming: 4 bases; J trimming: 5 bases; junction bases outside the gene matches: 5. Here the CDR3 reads CASSVRLADEQYF. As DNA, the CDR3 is TGTGCCAGCAGTGTGAGGCTAGCGGACGAGCAGTACTTC.

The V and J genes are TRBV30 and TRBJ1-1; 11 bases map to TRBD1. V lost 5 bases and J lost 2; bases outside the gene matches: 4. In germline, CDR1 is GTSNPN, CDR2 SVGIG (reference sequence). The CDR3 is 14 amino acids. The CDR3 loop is CAWLDRGLNTEAFF. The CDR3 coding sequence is TGTGCCTGGCTGGACAGGGGGCTTAACACTGAAGCTTTCTTT. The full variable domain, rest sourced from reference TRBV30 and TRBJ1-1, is SQTIHQWPATLVQPVGSPLSLECTVEGTSNPNLYWYRQAAGRGLQLLFYSVGIGQISSEVPQNLSASRPQDRQFILSSKKLLLSDSGFYLCAWLDRGLNTEAFFGQGTRLTVV.

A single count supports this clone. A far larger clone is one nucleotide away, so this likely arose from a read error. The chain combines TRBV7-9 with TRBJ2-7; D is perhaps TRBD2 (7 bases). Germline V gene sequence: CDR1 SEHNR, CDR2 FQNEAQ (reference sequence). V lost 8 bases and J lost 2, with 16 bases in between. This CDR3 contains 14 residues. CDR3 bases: TGTGCCAGCGGGGGGGACACACCGCCCTACGAGCAGTACTTC. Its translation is CASGGDTPPYEQYF.

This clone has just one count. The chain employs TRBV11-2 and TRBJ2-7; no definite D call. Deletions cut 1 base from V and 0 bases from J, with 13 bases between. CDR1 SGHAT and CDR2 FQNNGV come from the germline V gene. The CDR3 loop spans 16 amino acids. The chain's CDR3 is CASSLGWEVSSYEQYF. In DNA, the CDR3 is TGTGCCAGCAGCTTAGGTTGGGAAGTAAGCTCCTACGAGCAGTACTTC.

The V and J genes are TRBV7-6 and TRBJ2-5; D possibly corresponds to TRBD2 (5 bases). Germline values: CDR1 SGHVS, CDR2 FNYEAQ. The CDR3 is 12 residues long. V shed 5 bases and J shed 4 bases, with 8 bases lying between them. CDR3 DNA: TGTGCCAGCAGCACCCGGGGAGAGACCCAGTACTTC. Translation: CASSTRGETQYF.

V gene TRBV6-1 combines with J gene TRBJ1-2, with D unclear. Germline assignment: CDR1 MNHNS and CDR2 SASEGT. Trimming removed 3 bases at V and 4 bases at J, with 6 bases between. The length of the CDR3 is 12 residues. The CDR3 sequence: CASSDRAYGYTF. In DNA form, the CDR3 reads TGTGCCAGCAGTGACAGAGCCTATGGCTACACCTTC.

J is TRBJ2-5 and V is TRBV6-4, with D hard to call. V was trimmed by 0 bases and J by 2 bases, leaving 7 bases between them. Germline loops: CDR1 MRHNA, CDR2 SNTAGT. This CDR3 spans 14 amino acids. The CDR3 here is CASSDSRPQETQYF. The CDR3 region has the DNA TGTGCCAGCAGTGACTCACGGCCACAAGAGACCCAGTACTTC.

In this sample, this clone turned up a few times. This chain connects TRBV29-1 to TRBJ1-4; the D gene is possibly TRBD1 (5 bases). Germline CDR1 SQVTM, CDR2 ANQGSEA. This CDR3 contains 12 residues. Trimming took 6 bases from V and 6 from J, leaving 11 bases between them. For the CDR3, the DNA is TGCAGCGTCGACGGGGGGGATGAAAAACTGTTTTTT. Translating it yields CSVDGGDEKLFF.

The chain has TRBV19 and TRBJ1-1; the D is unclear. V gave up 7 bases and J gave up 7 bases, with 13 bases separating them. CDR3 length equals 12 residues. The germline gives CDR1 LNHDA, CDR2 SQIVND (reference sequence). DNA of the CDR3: TGTGCCAGTACCCCAGCATGGGGTGAAGCTTTCTTT. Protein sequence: CASTPAWGEAFF.

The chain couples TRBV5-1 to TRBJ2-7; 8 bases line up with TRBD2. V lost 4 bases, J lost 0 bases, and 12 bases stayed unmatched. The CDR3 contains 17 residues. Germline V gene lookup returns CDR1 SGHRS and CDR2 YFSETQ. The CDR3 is CASSPTGGFRSSYEQYF. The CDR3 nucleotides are TGCGCCAGCAGCCCGACGGGGGGGTTTCGGAGCTCCTACGAGCAGTACTTC.